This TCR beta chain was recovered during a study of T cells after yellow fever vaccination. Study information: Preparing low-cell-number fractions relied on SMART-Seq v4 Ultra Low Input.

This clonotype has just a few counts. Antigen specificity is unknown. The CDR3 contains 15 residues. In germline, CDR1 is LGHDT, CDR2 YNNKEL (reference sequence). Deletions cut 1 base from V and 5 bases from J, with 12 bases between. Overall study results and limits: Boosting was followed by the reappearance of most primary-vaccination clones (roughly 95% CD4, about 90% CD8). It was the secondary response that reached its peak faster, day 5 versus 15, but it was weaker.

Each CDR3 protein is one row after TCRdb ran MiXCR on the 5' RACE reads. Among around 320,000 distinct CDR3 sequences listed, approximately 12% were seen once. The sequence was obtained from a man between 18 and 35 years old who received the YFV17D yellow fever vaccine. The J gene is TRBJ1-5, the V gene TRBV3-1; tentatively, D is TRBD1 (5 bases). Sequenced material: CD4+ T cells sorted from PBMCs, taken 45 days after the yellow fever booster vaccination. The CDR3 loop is CASSQGRGVHQPQHF. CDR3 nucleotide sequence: TGTGCCAGCAGCCAAGGCAGAGGGGTCCATCAGCCCCAGCATTTT.